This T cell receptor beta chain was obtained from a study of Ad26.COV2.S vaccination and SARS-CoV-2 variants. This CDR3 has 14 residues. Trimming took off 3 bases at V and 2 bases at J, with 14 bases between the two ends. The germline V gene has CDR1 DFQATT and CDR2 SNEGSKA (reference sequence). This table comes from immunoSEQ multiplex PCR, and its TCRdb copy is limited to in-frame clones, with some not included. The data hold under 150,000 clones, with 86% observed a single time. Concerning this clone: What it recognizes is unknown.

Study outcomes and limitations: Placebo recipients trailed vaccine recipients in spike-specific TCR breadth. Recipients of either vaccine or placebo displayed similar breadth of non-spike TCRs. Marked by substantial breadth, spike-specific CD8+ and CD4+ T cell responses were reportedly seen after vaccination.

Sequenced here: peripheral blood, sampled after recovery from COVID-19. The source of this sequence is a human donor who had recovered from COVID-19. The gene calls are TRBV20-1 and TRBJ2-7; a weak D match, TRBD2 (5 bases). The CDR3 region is CSASANVGAYEQYF. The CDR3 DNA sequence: TGCAGTGCTAGTGCTAATGTCGGGGCCTACGAGCAGTACTTC.